Listed here are 11 T cell receptor beta chains from one sample, sequenced in a study of shared clonotypes between healthy human individuals. Profiled with immunoSEQ multiplex PCR; TCRdb holds only in-frame clones, not every one. The data show about 2.3 million clones, approximately 93% seen once. Specimen: naive CD4+ T cells from PBMCs. The subset denotes: CD45RA+ positively selected. All receptors derive from a man aged 18 to 29 in good health. Some clones in this sample may be carry-over from other donors' samples.

This chain connects TRBV4-2 to TRBJ1-2; D is possibly TRBD1 (6 bases). The CDR3 runs to 15 residues. The ends were cut back, 1 base at V and 5 bases at J, with 14 bases in the middle. Germline lookup yields CDR1 LGHNA and CDR2 YNFKEQ. The CDR3: CASSQGGQGNYGYTF. The CDR3 DNA is TGTGCCAGCAGCCAAGGGGGGCAGGGGAATTATGGCTACACCTTC.

This chain connects TRBV6-5 to TRBJ1-1; D not certain. The CDR3 is made up of 11 amino acids. Trimming took off 8 bases at V and 0 bases at J, with 4 bases between the two ends. Germline assignment: CDR1 MNHEY and CDR2 SVGAGI. DNA for the CDR3: TGTGCCAGCTCGGTGAACACTGAAGCTTTCTTT. Amino acids: CASSVNTEAFF.

A single count supports this clone. This chain connects TRBV27 to TRBJ2-3; D is perhaps TRBD1 (8 bases). CDR3 length equals 16 residues. Germline V lookup: CDR1 MNHEY, CDR2 SMNVEV (reference sequence). V was shortened by 6 bases and J by 1 base, with 17 bases between the two germline ends. The CDR3 reads CASSPPAGQGTDTQYF. As DNA, the CDR3 is TGTGCCAGCAGCCCTCCAGCGGGACAGGGCACAGATACGCAGTATTTT.

The chain has TRBV9 and TRBJ2-1; tentatively, D is TRBD1 (6 bases). Germline V gene data show CDR1 as SGDLS and CDR2 as YYNGEE. V was cut by 7 bases and J by 2 bases, with 13 bases left in between. The CDR3 is 14 residues long. In DNA form, the CDR3 reads TGTGCCAGCGGGACGGGACACCCCTACAATGAGCAGTTCTTC. Translating it yields CASGTGHPYNEQFF. The full variable domain, its missing parts supplied by reference TRBV9 and TRBJ2-1, is DSGVTQTPKHLITATGQRVTLRCSPRSGDLSVYWYQQSLDQGLQFLIQYYNGEERAKGNILERFSAQQFPDLHSELNLSSLELGDSALYFCASGTGHPYNEQFFGPGTRLTVL.

As regards this clone: The conserved phenylalanine or tryptophan is not found at the CDR3 terminus, so this likely reflects a read error. It is unclear where the CDR3 begins or ends on the DNA, so no DNA is shown, and the CDR3 is as TCRdb lists it. The gene calls are TRBV6-1 and TRBJ1-1. The CDR3 comprises 15 residues, both ends counted. Per germline, CDR1 MNHNS and CDR2 SASEGT. CDR3 amino acids: CASSESFLSPGSLTS.

On this clone: The junction and the germline gene differ at one end; a read error may be behind it. Other DNA sequences in the sample encode the same CDR3. V usage is TRBV20-1 and J usage is TRBJ2-5; the D is unclear. CDR3 size: 9 residues. Germline CDR1 reads DFQATT; CDR2 reads SNEGSKA (reference sequence). CDR3 nucleotide sequence: TGCAGTGCTGGAGAGACCCAGTACTTC. Translating it yields CSAGETQYF.

The V and J genes are TRBV5-8 and TRBJ1-4, with D hard to call. Germline CDR1 and CDR2: SGHTS and YDEGEE. This CDR3 comprises 14 residues. Trimming pared 4 bases from V and 6 bases from J, leaving 13 bases between. CDR3 bases: TGTGCCAGCAGCCAGTGGGGAATCGATGAAAAACTGTTTTTT. Translation: CASSQWGIDEKLFF. Combining the CDR3 with reference TRBV5-8 and TRBJ1-4 gives the whole variable domain EAGVTQSPTHLIKTRGQQATLRCSPISGHTSVYWYQQALGLGLQFLLWYDEGEERNRGNFPPRFSGRQFPNYSSELNVNALELEDSALYLCASSQWGIDEKLFFGSGTQLSVL.

With regard to this clone: Additional DNA sequences in this sample encode the identical CDR3. This rearrangement joins TRBV5-4 to TRBJ2-5, with 9 nucleotides matching TRBD1. V lost 5 bases, J lost 2 bases, and 1 base stayed unmatched. Germline V gene sequence: CDR1 SGHNT, CDR2 YYREEE (reference sequence). The CDR3 covers 13 residues. CDR3 bases: TGTGCCAGCAGTGGACAGGGGCAAGAGACCCAGTACTTC. Translation gives CASSGQGQETQYF.

The chain is built from TRBV9 and TRBJ1-1; possible D gene TRBD1, 6 bases. V was pared by 3 bases and J by 8 bases, with 17 bases between. The germline CDR1 and CDR2 sequences are SGDLS and YYNGEE. This CDR3 is built from 14 residues. CDR3 loop: CASSAAGTSREAFF. For the CDR3, the DNA is TGTGCCAGCAGCGCCGCCGGGACAAGCCGAGAAGCTTTCTTT.

This chain links TRBV7-9 with TRBJ1-1; 8 positions match TRBD1. CDR1 and CDR2 (germline): SEHNR, FQNEAQ (reference sequence). V shed 5 bases, J shed 0 bases, and the junction held 8 bases outside the gene matches. The length of the CDR3 is 16 residues. The CDR3: CASSHGQGGVNTEAFF. The CDR3 DNA follows: TGTGCCAGCAGCCACGGACAGGGAGGGGTGAACACTGAAGCTTTCTTT.

This chain connects TRBV2 to TRBJ1-1; D ambiguous. Germline values: CDR1 SNHLY, CDR2 FYNNEI. Trimming cost V 8 bases and J 4 bases, with 17 bases left between them. The CDR3 spans 14 residues. The DNA of the CDR3 is TGTGCCAGCCGGGGTCGGGGTGGAAGCACTGAAGCTTTCTTT. Translating it yields CASRGRGGSTEAFF.